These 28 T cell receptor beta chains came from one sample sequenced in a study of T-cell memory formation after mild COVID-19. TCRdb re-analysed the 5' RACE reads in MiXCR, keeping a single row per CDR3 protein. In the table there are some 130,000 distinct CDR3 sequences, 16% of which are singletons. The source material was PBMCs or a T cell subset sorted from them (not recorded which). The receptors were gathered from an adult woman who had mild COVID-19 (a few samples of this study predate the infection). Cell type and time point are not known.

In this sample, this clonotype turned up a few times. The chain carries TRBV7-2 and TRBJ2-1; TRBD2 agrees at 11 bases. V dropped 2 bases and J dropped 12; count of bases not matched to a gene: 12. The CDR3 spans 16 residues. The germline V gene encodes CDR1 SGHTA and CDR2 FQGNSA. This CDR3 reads CASSLPTSGVITGQFF. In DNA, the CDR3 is TGTGCCAGCAGCTTACCGACTAGCGGGGTCATCACGGGGCAGTTCTTC.

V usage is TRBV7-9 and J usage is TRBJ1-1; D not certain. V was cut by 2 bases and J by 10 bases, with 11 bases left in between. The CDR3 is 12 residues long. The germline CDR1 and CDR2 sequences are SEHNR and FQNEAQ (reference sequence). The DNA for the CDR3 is TGTGCCAGCAGCTTACCCGGTCGCGGAGCTTTCTTT. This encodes CASSLPGRGAFF.

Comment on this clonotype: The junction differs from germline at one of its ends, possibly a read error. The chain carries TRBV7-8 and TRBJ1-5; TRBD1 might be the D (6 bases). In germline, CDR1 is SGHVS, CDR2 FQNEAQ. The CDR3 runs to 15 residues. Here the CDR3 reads CAISLGGGNNQPQHF. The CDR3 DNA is TGTGCCATCAGCTTGGGAGGGGGGAACAATCAGCCCCAGCATTTT.

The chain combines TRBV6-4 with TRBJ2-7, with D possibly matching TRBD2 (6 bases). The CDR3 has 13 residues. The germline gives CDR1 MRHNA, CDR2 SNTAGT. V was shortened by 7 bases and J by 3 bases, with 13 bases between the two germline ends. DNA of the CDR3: TGTGCCAGCACCGACGAGGAGGGCTACGAGCAGTACTTC. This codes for CASTDEEGYEQYF.

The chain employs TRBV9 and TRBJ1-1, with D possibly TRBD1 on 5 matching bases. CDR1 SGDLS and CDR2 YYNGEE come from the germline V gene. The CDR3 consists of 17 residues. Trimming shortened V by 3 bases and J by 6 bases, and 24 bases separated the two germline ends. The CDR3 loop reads CASSALRPGPPTSEAFF. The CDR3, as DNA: TGTGCCAGCAGCGCATTAAGACCGGGACCACCGACCTCTGAAGCTTTCTTT.

The DNA for the CDR3 is TGCGCCAGCAGCTTCCCAGGGGGGAACACCGGGGAGCTGTTTTTT. Its protein product is CASSFPGGNTGELFF. The chain employs TRBV5-1 and TRBJ2-2; 7 nucleotides line up with TRBD1. Losses at the gene ends were 2 bases for V and 1 base for J; bases not matched to a gene: 2. The CDR3 consists of 15 residues. Germline assignment: CDR1 SGHRS and CDR2 YFSETQ.

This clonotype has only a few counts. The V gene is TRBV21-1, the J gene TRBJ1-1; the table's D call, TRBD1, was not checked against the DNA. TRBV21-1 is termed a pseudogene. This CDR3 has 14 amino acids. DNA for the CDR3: TGTGCCAGCAGCACCAGGGTATTGCGGACTGAAGCTTTCTTT. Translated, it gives CASSTRVLRTEAFF.

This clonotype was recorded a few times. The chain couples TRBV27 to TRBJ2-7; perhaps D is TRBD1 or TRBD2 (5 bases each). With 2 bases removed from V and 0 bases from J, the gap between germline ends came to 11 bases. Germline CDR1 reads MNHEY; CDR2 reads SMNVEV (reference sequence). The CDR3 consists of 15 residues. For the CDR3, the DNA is TGTGCCAGCAGTTTAAGCGGTGGGGGCTCCTACGAGCAGTACTTC. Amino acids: CASSLSGGGSYEQYF.

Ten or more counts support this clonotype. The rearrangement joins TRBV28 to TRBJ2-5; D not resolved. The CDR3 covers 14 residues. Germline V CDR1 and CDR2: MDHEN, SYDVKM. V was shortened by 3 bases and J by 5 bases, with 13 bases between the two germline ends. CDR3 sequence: CASSFGPLGETQYF. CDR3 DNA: TGTGCCAGCAGTTTCGGACCCCTCGGGGAGACCCAGTACTTC.

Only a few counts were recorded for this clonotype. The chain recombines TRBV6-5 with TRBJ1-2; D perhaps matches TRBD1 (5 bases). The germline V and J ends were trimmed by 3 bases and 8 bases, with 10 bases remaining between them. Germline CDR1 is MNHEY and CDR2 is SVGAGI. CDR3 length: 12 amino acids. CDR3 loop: CASSYPGQGYTF. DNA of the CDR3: TGTGCCAGCAGTTATCCGGGGCAGGGCTACACCTTC.

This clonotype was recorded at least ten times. In DNA form, the CDR3 reads TGTGCCAGCCGACCGACAGGCTCCTACGAGCAGTACTTC. Protein product: CASRPTGSYEQYF. This chain links TRBV12-3 or TRBV12-4 with TRBJ2-7; D possibly corresponds to TRBD1 (6 bases). The V and J ends lost 8 bases and 0 bases respectively, with 11 bases between them. This CDR3 region has 13 residues.

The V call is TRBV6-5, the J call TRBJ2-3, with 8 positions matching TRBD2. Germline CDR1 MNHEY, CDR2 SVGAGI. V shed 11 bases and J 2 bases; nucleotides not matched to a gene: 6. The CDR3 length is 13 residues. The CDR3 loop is CAAQRGPTDTQYF. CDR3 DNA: TGTGCCGCTCAGCGGGGGCCCACAGATACGCAGTATTTT.

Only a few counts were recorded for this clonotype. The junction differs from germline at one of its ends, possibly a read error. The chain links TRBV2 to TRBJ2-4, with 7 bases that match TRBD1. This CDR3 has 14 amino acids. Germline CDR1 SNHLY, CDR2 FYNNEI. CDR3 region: CAGRQGVAKNIQYF. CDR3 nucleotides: TGTGCCGGCAGACAGGGTGTAGCCAAAAACATTCAGTACTTC.

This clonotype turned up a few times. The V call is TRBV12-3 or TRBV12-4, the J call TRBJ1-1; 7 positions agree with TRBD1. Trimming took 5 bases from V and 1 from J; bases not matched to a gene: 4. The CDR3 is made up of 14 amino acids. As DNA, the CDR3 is TGTGCCAGCAGTCGACAGGGCCGGAACACTGAAGCTTTCTTT. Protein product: CASSRQGRNTEAFF.

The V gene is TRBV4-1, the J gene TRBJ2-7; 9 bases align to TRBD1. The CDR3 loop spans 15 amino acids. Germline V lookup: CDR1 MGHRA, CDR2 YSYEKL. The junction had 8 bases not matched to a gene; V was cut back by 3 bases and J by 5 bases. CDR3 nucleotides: TGCGCCAGCAGCCACACCCTAACAGGGGGCGACGAGCAGTACTTC. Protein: CASSHTLTGGDEQYF.

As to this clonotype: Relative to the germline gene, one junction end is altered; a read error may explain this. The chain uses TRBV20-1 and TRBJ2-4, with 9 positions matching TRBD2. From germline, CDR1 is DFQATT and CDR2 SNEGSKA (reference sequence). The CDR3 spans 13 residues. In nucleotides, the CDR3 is TGCAGTGCGTCGGGACTAGCCCAAAACATTCAGTACTTC. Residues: CSASGLAQNIQYF.

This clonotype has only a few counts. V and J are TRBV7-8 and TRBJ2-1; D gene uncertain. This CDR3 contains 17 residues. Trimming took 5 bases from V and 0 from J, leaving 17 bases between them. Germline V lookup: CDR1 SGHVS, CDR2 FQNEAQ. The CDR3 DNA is TGTGCCAGCAGCGATTCAATAGGGCGGCGCTCCTACAATGAGCAGTTCTTC. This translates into CASSDSIGRRSYNEQFF.

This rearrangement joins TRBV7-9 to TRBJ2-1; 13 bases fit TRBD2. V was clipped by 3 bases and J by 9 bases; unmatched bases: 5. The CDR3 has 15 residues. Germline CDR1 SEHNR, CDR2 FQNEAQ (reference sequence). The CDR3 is CASSFYGTSGIEQFF. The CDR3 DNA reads TGTGCCAGCAGCTTTTACGGGACTAGCGGGATTGAGCAGTTCTTC.

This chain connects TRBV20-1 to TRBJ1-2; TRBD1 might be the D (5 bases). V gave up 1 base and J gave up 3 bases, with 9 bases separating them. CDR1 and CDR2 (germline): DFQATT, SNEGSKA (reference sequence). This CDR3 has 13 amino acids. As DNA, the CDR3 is TGCAGTGCTAGAGGCAGGGACTACTATGGCTACACCTTC. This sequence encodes CSARGRDYYGYTF.

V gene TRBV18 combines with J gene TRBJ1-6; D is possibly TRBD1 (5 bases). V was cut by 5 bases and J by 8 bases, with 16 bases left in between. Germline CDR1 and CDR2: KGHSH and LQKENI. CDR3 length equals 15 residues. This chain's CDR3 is CASSSGRGLDSPLHF. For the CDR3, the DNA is TGTGCCAGCTCATCGGGAAGGGGATTGGATTCACCCCTCCACTTT.

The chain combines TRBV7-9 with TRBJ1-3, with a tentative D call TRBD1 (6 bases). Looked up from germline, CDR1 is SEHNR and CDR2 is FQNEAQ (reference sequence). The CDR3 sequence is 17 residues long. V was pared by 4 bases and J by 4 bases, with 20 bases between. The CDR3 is CASSSSGQQGRGNTIYF. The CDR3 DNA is TGTGCCAGCAGCTCCTCGGGCCAACAGGGTAGAGGAAACACCATATATTTT.

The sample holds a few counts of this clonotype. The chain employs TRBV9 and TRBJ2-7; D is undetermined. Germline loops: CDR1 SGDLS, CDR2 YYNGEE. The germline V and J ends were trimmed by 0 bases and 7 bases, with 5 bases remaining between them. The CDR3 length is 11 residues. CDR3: CASSVGGEQYF. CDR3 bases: TGTGCCAGCAGCGTAGGGGGTGAGCAGTACTTC.

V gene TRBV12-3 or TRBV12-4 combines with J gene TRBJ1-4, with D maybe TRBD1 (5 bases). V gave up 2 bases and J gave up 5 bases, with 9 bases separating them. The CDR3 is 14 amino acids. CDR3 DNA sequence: TGTGCCAGCAGTTTAAGGCAGGGAAATGAAAAACTGTTTTTT. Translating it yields CASSLRQGNEKLFF.

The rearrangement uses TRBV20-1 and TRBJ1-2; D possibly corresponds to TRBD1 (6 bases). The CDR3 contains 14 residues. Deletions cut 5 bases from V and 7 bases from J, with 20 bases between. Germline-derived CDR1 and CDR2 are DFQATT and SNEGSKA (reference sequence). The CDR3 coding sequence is TGCAGTGCTCGATCAGGCAGGGGCGCAGGTGGCTACACCTTC. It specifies CSARSGRGAGGYTF.

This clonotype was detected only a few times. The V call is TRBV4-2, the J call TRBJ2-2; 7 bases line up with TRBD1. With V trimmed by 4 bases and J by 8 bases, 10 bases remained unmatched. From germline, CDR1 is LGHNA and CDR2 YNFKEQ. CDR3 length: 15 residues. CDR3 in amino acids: CASSRGTDYYGELFF. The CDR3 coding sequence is TGTGCCAGCAGCCGAGGGACAGACTATTATGGGGAGCTGTTTTTT.

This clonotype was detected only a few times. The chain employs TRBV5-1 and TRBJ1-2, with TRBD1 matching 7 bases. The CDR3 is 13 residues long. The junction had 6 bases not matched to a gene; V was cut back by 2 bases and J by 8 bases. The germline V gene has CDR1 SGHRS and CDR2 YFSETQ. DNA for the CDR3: TGCGCCAGCAGCTTCGGGACAGAGGGCGGCTACACCTTC. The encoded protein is CASSFGTEGGYTF.

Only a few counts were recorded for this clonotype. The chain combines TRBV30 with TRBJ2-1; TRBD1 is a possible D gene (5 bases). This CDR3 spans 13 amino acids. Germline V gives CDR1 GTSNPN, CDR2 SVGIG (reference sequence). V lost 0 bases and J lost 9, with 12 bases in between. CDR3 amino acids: CAWSVLRAAEQFF. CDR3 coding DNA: TGTGCCTGGAGTGTACTCAGGGCGGCTGAGCAGTTCTTC.

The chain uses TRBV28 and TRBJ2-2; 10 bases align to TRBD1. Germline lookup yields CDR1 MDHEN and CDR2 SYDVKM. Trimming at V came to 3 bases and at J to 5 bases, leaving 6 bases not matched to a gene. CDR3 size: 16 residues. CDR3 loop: CASSFRQGAGTGELFF. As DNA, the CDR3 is TGTGCCAGCAGTTTCAGACAGGGGGCTGGGACCGGGGAGCTGTTTTTT.